These T cell receptor beta chains were read from a single sample in a study of blood T cell repertoires in COVID-19. Clones were sequenced by immunoSEQ multiplex PCR, and TCRdb holds only the in-frame ones, with some missing. Of over 120,000 clones in the sample, 76% were seen once. The source material was peripheral blood. Receptors originate from a woman aged 80 or over with active or convalescent COVID-19. Both conserved end residues are part of each CDR3. Fields, in order: CDR3 protein, V gene, J gene.

CDR3: CASRRGQNSNQPQHF
V: TRBV6-5
J: TRBJ1-5

CDR3: CAWRQGNSGNTIYF
V: TRBV30
J: TRBJ1-3

CDR3: CASGSGQFNQPQHF
V: TRBV2
J: TRBJ1-5

CDR3: CASSLPRYNEQFF
V: TRBV5-4
J: TRBJ2-1

CDR3: CASSRERNQPQHF
V: TRBV18
J: TRBJ1-5

CDR3: CASSYTAGHYEKLFF
V: TRBV6-6
J: TRBJ1-4

CDR3: CASSLGVGGSFF
V: TRBV5-6
J: TRBJ1-1

CDR3: CASSPATSGQETQYF
V: TRBV28
J: TRBJ2-5

CDR3: CASSLGQRGPTDTQYF
V: TRBV7-9
J: TRBJ2-3

CDR3: CATSREFRRYGYTF
V: TRBV15
J: TRBJ1-2

CDR3: CASSLGQTTNEKLFF
V: TRBV7-9
J: TRBJ1-4

CDR3: CASSLMSGGYGEQYF
V: TRBV5-4
J: TRBJ2-7

CDR3: CASSPQTGNEQYF
V: TRBV18
J: TRBJ2-7

CDR3: CASTHRTGHEKLFF
V: TRBV19
J: TRBJ1-4

CDR3: CASSPGGIGQQNTEAFF
V: TRBV28
J: TRBJ1-1

CDR3: CASSQTGANVLTF
V: TRBV2
J: TRBJ2-6

CDR3: CASRNQGQGAESNQPQHF
V: TRBV9
J: TRBJ1-5

CDR3: CAWTGGSDSPLHF
V: TRBV30
J: TRBJ1-6

CDR3: CASSLTDPRSNQPQHF
V: TRBV27
J: TRBJ1-5

CDR3: CASSQDFGVQYF
V: TRBV4-2
J: TRBJ2-7

CDR3: CASRRAGSHTDTQYF
V: TRBV6-6
J: TRBJ2-3

CDR3: CASSIGTGIQPQHF
V: TRBV28
J: TRBJ1-5

CDR3: CASSQVGNTEAFF
V: TRBV14
J: TRBJ1-1

CDR3: CASSLAVTRQGMQYF
V: TRBV5-1
J: TRBJ2-7

CDR3: CASSRDRLNTEAFF
V: TRBV5-4
J: TRBJ1-1

CDR3: CASSFLLNRETEAFF
V: TRBV5-1
J: TRBJ1-1

CDR3: CASSLQGAKAYGYTF
V: TRBV18
J: TRBJ1-2

CDR3: CASSSQGGVNSPLHF
V: TRBV7-6
J: TRBJ1-6

CDR3: CASSDRLDEQYF
V: TRBV7-9
J: TRBJ2-7

CDR3: CASIGLGIRSGNTIYF
V: TRBV19
J: TRBJ1-3

CDR3: CASSLVGANYGYTF
V: TRBV27
J: TRBJ1-2

CDR3: CASSLGGDTEAFF
V: TRBV5-1
J: TRBJ1-1

CDR3: CASSPYRAGDTGELFF
V: TRBV3-1/TRBV3-2
J: TRBJ2-2

CDR3: CASSLGAPYEQYF
V: TRBV12-3/TRBV12-4
J: TRBJ2-7

CDR3: CASSPTGGAFRSYNEQFF
V: TRBV18
J: TRBJ2-1

CDR3: CASSTSTGYNSPLHF
V: TRBV6-5
J: TRBJ1-6

CDR3: CASSPTSAGDTQYF
V: TRBV5-1
J: TRBJ2-3

CDR3: CASSLAGTFNTGELFF
V: TRBV5-4
J: TRBJ2-2

CDR3: CASSMASGDFYEQYF
V: TRBV19
J: TRBJ2-7

CDR3: CASRLVSLHRVGTGELFF
V: TRBV12-2
J: TRBJ2-2

CDR3: CASSQGLVYGYTF
V: TRBV5-6
J: TRBJ1-2

CDR3: CASNRGLEKLFF
V: TRBV6-1
J: TRBJ1-4

CDR3: CASRPLHNLNYGYTF
V: TRBV6-6
J: TRBJ1-2

CDR3: CASSQGGDRGVGGYTF
V: TRBV3-1/TRBV3-2
J: TRBJ1-2

CDR3: CASSKTIKASEKLFF
V: TRBV6-5
J: TRBJ1-4

CDR3: CATSSLRGDRGYTF
V: TRBV15
J: TRBJ1-2

CDR3: CASSSRGGQLNSPLHF
V: TRBV11-1
J: TRBJ1-6

CDR3: CASSLLAGANTGELFF
V: TRBV28
J: TRBJ2-2

CDR3: CASSPGTGANYGYTF
V: TRBV5-1
J: TRBJ1-2

CDR3: CASSLLGTIRGETQYF
V: TRBV7-6
J: TRBJ2-5

CDR3: CATDNLPGQGADEQYF
V: TRBV2
J: TRBJ2-7